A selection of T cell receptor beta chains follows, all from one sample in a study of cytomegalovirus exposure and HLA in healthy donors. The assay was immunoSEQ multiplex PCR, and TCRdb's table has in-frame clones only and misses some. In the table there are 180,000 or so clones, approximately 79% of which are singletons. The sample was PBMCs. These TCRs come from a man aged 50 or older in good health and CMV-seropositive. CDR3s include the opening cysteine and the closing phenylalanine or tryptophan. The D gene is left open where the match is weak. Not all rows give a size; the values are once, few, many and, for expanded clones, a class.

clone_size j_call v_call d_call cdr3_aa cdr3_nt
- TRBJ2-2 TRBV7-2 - CASSPQGQVIGELFF TGTGCCAGCAGCCCACAGGGACAAGTCATAGGGGAGCTGTTTTTT
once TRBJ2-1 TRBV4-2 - CASSPSGTYNEQFF TGTGCCAGCAGCCCCTCCGGGACTTACAATGAGCAGTTCTTC
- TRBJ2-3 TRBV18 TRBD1 CASSLGQGASTDTQYF TGTGCCAGCTCACTGGGACAGGGGGCATCTACAGATACGCAGTATTTT
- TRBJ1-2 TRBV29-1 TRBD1 CSVDYRGRGYGYTF TGCAGCGTTGATTACAGGGGGCGCGGGTATGGCTACACCTTC
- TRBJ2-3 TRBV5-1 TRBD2 CASSLMLAGFTDTQYF TGCGCCAGTAGCTTAATGCTAGCGGGGTTCACAGATACGCAGTATTTT
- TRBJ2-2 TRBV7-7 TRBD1 CASSSTGGGGELFF TGTGCCAGCAGCTCGACAGGGGGCGGCGGGGAGCTGTTTTTT
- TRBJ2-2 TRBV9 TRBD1 CASSVPGGDTGELFF TGTGCCAGCAGCGTCCCAGGGGGTGACACCGGGGAGCTGTTTTTT
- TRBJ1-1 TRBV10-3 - CAINRQQNTEAFF TGTGCCATCAACAGACAGCAAAACACTGAAGCTTTCTTT
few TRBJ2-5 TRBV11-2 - CASSLDRVSLLDF TGTGCCAGCAGCTTAGATCGGGTTAGCTTATTGGACTTC
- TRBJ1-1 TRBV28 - CASSLGGITEAFF TGTGCCAGCAGTTTGGGGGGGATCACTGAAGCTTTCTTT
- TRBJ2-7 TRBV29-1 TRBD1 CSCLETGDGEQYF TGCAGCTGCCTGGAGACAGGGGATGGGGAGCAGTACTTC
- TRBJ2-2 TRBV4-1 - CASTGVGGTGELFF TGCGCCAGCACCGGGGTAGGAGGGACCGGGGAGCTGTTTTTT
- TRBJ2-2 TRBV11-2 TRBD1 CASSLSSLQGVTGELFF TGTGCCAGCAGCTTAAGTTCATTACAGGGGGTCACCGGGGAGCTGTTTTTT
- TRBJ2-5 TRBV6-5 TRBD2 CASSYGGDAETQYF TGTGCCAGCAGTTACGGGGGGGACGCAGAGACCCAGTACTTC
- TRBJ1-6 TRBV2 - CASSELETAHSPLHF TGTGCCAGCAGTGAATTGGAGACAGCCCATTCACCCCTCCACTTT
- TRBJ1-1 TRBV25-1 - CASSADSTEAFF TGTGCCAGCAGTGCTGACAGCACTGAAGCTTTCTTT
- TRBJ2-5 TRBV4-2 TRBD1 CASSQMPDGTGGQTQYF TGTGCCAGCAGCCAAATGCCCGATGGGACAGGGGGGCAGACCCAGTACTTC